The next 25 T cell receptor beta chains were all read from a single sample in a study of blood T cell repertoires in COVID-19. Only in-frame clones appear in the TCRdb table, and some are missing; sequencing was by immunoSEQ multiplex PCR. The data hold more than 85,000 clones, with more than 65% observed a single time. The material sequenced was peripheral blood. The receptors were gathered from a man aged 55 to 70 with acute or convalescent COVID-19.

This clone has just a few counts. V usage is TRBV5-4 and J usage is TRBJ1-1, with 7 bases fitting TRBD1. Germline CDR1 is SGHNT and CDR2 is YYREEE (reference sequence). V lost 2 bases and J lost 9; bases outside the gene matches: 1. The CDR3 length is 11 residues. CDR3 amino acids: CASSLQGKAFF. The CDR3, as DNA: TGTGCCAGCAGCTTACAGGGGAAAGCTTTCTTT. The whole variable domain, remainder taken from reference TRBV5-4 and TRBJ1-1, is ETGVTQSPTHLIKTRGQQVTLRCSSQSGHNTVSWYQQALGQGPQFIFQYYREEENGRGNFPPRFSGLQFPNYSSELNVNALELDDSALYLCASSLQGKAFFGQGTRLTVV.

This chain uses TRBV7-3 with TRBJ2-2, with D perhaps TRBD2 (7 bases). The V gene lost 2 bases and the J gene lost 6 bases, with 16 bases spanning the gap. CDR1 is SGHTA, CDR2 FQGTGA, per germline. CDR3 size: 16 residues. The CDR3 sequence is CASSLAGAQRSGELFF. For the CDR3, the DNA is TGTGCCAGCAGCTTAGCGGGGGCACAGAGGTCCGGGGAGCTGTTTTTT.

In this sample, this clone turned up a few times. The chain joins TRBV12-5 to TRBJ1-5, with D possibly being TRBD1 (5 bases). V was pared by 7 bases and J by 4 bases, with 14 bases between. Germline-derived CDR1 and CDR2 are LGHNT and FRNRAP. CDR3 size: 14 residues. The chain's CDR3 is CASAQGGWNQPQHF. The CDR3 DNA sequence: TGTGCTAGTGCCCAGGGTGGGTGGAATCAGCCCCAGCATTTT.

This rearrangement joins TRBV6-6 to TRBJ1-5, with D unresolved. The CDR3 has 17 amino acids. Germline CDR1 reads MNHNY; CDR2 reads SVGAGI (reference sequence). V was cut by 6 bases and J by 0 bases, with 18 bases left in between. Here the CDR3 reads CASSRPSNANSNQPQHF. CDR3 bases: TGTGCCAGCAGCCGACCGAGCAACGCCAATAGCAATCAGCCCCAGCATTTT.

This clone showed up just once. The gene calls are TRBV15 and TRBJ1-4, with D possibly TRBD1 on 6 matching bases. The V and J ends lost 2 bases and 8 bases respectively, with 21 bases between them. CDR3 length equals 17 residues. The germline V gene encodes CDR1 LNHNV and CDR2 YYDKDF (reference sequence). The CDR3 bases are TGTGCCACCAGCAGACAAACGAAAACAGGGTCGGGGGAAAAACTGTTTTTT. Its translation: CATSRQTKTGSGEKLFF.

The V and J genes are TRBV27 and TRBJ2-1, with 8 nucleotides matching TRBD1. J lost 0 bases, V lost 2 bases, and 6 bases had no gene match. CDR3 length: 17 residues. Germline CDR1 and CDR2: MNHEY and SMNVEV (reference sequence). In nucleotides, the CDR3 is TGTGCCAGCAGTTTACGACAGGGGTTGAGCTCCTACAATGAGCAGTTCTTC. Encoded protein: CASSLRQGLSSYNEQFF.

The rearrangement links TRBV4-1 to TRBJ1-3; 7 positions agree with TRBD1. This CDR3 is 15 amino acids long. Losses at the gene ends were 3 bases for V and 0 bases for J; bases not matched to a gene: 2. Germline V gene lookup returns CDR1 MGHRA and CDR2 YSYEKL. CDR3 protein: CASSQTGSSGNTIYF. CDR3 nucleotides: TGCGCCAGCAGCCAGACAGGGAGCTCTGGAAACACCATATATTTT.

This clone was seen a few times. The chain is built from TRBV12-2 and TRBJ1-4; no DNA check was done on the table's D call, TRBD1. TRBV12-2 is shown as a pseudogene. The CDR3 runs to 16 residues. CDR3 coding DNA: TGTGCAAGTCGCTCAGGACAGGTCCTGGCGGGTGAAAAACTGTTTTTT. Translation gives CASRSGQVLAGEKLFF.

This clone was counted once. The chain has TRBV15 and TRBJ2-2, with D tentatively TRBD1 (5 bases). CDR3 size: 16 residues. V lost 1 base and J lost 1, with 10 bases in between. From germline, CDR1 is LNHNV and CDR2 YYDKDF (reference sequence). The CDR3 reads CATSRGTGQNTGELFF. The CDR3 DNA reads as TGTGCCACCAGCAGAGGTACAGGCCAGAACACCGGGGAGCTGTTTTTT.

The chain couples TRBV4-3 to TRBJ2-3, with D unclear. V gave up 1 base and J gave up 2 bases, with 10 bases separating them. The CDR3 has 15 residues. Germline V gives CDR1 LGHNA, CDR2 YSLEER. The CDR3 spells CASSQGGEVTDTQYF. Here the CDR3 DNA reads TGCGCCAGCAGCCAAGGAGGTGAGGTCACAGATACGCAGTATTTT.

The chain combines TRBV6-1 with TRBJ2-2; D is perhaps TRBD2 (5 bases). The germline CDR1 and CDR2 sequences are MNHNS and SASEGT. V dropped 11 bases and J dropped 7 bases, with 11 bases sitting between them. CDR3 size: 11 residues. CDR3 amino acids: CASCGGGELFF. For the CDR3, the DNA is TGTGCCTCCTGTGGAGGCGGGGAGCTGTTTTTT.

This clone has just a few counts. The rearrangement joins TRBV28 to TRBJ2-2; D possibly corresponds to TRBD2 (6 bases). Germline loops: CDR1 MDHEN, CDR2 SYDVKM. This CDR3 is 15 amino acids long. V shed 2 bases and J shed 4 bases, with 11 bases lying between them. CDR3 sequence (DNA): TGTGCCAGCAGTTTAGTTCGGAGGGGCACCGGGGAGCTGTTTTTT. The encoded protein is CASSLVRRGTGELFF.

The rearrangement uses TRBV5-1 and TRBJ1-6; 12 bases line up with TRBD1. The CDR3 is 15 residues long. CDR1 is SGHRS and CDR2 is YFSETQ in the germline V gene. V shed 0 bases and J 9 bases; nucleotides not matched to a gene: 1. As DNA, the CDR3 is TGCGCCAGCAGCTTGGGGGACAGGGGGCGTTCACCCCTCCACTTT. This translates into CASSLGDRGRSPLHF.

This sequence joins TRBV28 and TRBJ1-2; D gene ambiguous. This CDR3 has 16 amino acids. CDR1 and CDR2 (germline): MDHEN, SYDVKM. Trimming took off 2 bases at V and 6 bases at J, with 19 bases between the two ends. CDR3 in DNA: TGTGCCAGCAGTTTACCCGGGGTTTTTGCAACAGATGGCTACACCTTC. This sequence encodes CASSLPGVFATDGYTF.

The chain couples TRBV7-2 to TRBJ2-1; 11 bases agree with TRBD1. V lost 5 bases and J lost 4; bases outside the gene matches: 7. The CDR3 loop spans 16 amino acids. Germline-derived CDR1 and CDR2 are SGHTA and FQGNSA. CDR3 amino acids: CASSAGTGGLYNEQFF. As DNA, the CDR3 is TGTGCCAGCAGCGCCGGGACAGGGGGATTATACAATGAGCAGTTCTTC.

The chain combines TRBV2 with TRBJ2-7; D is perhaps TRBD1 (6 bases). Between the trimmed V and J ends, which lost 8 bases and 1 base, there was a span of 9 bases. The CDR3 loop spans 12 amino acids. Germline V CDR1 and CDR2: SNHLY, FYNNEI. CDR3 in DNA: TGTGCCAGCCGGGACATATCCTACGAGCAGTACTTC. It translates to CASRDISYEQYF.

The V gene is TRBV28, the J gene TRBJ1-1; TRBD1 might be the D (6 bases). CDR3 length equals 13 residues. Germline CDR1 is MDHEN and CDR2 is SYDVKM. Trimming took 1 base from V and 5 from J, leaving 8 bases between them. CDR3 region: CASSLSGVTEAFF. The CDR3 DNA follows: TGTGCCAGCAGTTTATCAGGGGTAACTGAAGCTTTCTTT.

This clone was recorded at least ten times. The genes are TRBV19 and TRBJ1-5, with a tentative D call TRBD1 (6 bases). The CDR3 sequence is 14 residues long. CDR1 LNHDA and CDR2 SQIVND come from the germline V gene (reference sequence). The V end lost 7 bases, the J end lost 9 bases, and 19 bases lay between the germline ends. The DNA of the CDR3 is TGTGCCAGTACCAGGGGCCGGGGCCTAGCGCCCCAGCATTTT. Its protein is CASTRGRGLAPQHF. The whole variable domain, remainder taken from reference TRBV19 and TRBJ1-5, is DGGITQSPKYLFRKEGQNVTLSCEQNLNHDAMYWYRQDPGQGLRLIYYSQIVNDFQKGDIAEGYSVSREKKESFPLTVTSAQKNPTAFYLCASTRGRGLAPQHFGDGTRLSIL.

This chain connects TRBV24-1 to TRBJ1-2, with D possibly TRBD1 on 5 matching bases. CDR1 and CDR2 (germline): KGHDR, SFDVKD. This CDR3 spans 13 amino acids. Trimming took off 9 bases at V and 5 bases at J, with 15 bases between the two ends. The DNA of the CDR3 is TGTGCCACCTCCGGTGCGGGGGGGTATGGCTACACCTTC. Translation gives CATSGAGGYGYTF.

This clone was seen a handful of times. The chain recombines TRBV27 with TRBJ2-1; D might be TRBD2 (6 bases). V lost 3 bases and J lost 0, with 9 bases in between. This CDR3 region has 15 residues. Per the germline V gene, CDR1 is MNHEY and CDR2 is SMNVEV (reference sequence). CDR3 nucleotides: TGTGCCAGCAGTTTGTGGGACTCCTCCTACAATGAGCAGTTCTTC. Protein product: CASSLWDSSYNEQFF.

This chain joins TRBV28 and TRBJ1-5, with a weak D call TRBD1 (5 bases). Germline CDR1 is MDHEN and CDR2 is SYDVKM. The CDR3 has 15 amino acids. V was cut by 5 bases and J by 6 bases, with 17 bases left in between. The CDR3 DNA follows: TGTGCCAGCAGTCTGGCAGGCGGGGCGGTTCAGCCCCAGCATTTT. Translation gives CASSLAGGAVQPQHF. Complete variable domain (other parts from reference TRBV28 and TRBJ1-5): DVKVTQSSRYLVKRTGEKVFLECVQDMDHENMFWYRQDPGLGLRLIYFSYDVKMKEKGDIPEGYSVSREKKERFSLILESASTNQTSMYLCASSLAGGAVQPQHFGDGTRLSIL.

The genes are TRBV4-3 and TRBJ1-1; D gene uncertain. Germline assignment: CDR1 LGHNA and CDR2 YSLEER. V lost 0 bases to trimming and J lost 5 bases, with 10 bases between them. The CDR3 sequence is 14 residues long. CDR3 sequence: CASSQDVGSTEAFF. CDR3 in DNA: TGCGCCAGCAGCCAAGATGTCGGGAGTACTGAAGCTTTCTTT.

V usage is TRBV5-6 and J usage is TRBJ1-5, with TRBD1 matching 7 bases. The CDR3 loop spans 16 amino acids. CDR1 SGHDT and CDR2 YYEEEE come from the germline V gene. Trimming removed 3 bases from V and 0 bases from J; junction bases left unmatched: 6. The CDR3 DNA sequence: TGTGCCAGCAGCTACGGACAGGCACGTAGCAATCAGCCCCAGCATTTT. Translated: CASSYGQARSNQPQHF.

The rearrangement uses TRBV28 and TRBJ2-5; TRBD2 matches 8 bases. Germline-derived CDR1 and CDR2 are MDHEN and SYDVKM. This CDR3 comprises 18 residues. Trimming cost V 5 bases and J 8 bases; bases outside gene matches: 22. The CDR3 DNA sequence: TGTGCCAGCAGTCCTACCGGGACTAGTCCCGCGCCGGCAGGAACCCAGTACTTC. The encoded protein is CASSPTGTSPAPAGTQYF.

V usage is TRBV5-5 and J usage is TRBJ2-1; 7 positions agree with TRBD2. Germline V gives CDR1 SGHKS, CDR2 YYEKEE (reference sequence). V lost 3 bases to trimming and J lost 3 bases; unmatched junction nucleotides: 18. This CDR3 region has 19 residues. The CDR3 DNA is TGTGCCAGCAGCTCGCCTTCACGTCTGGTGGGGGGGGTCTACAATGAGCAGTTCTTC. It codes for CASSSPSRLVGGVYNEQFF.